One sample yielded the 4 T cell receptor beta chains listed below, sequenced in a study of T cell changes during pregnancy in multiple sclerosis. Profiling relied on immunoSEQ multiplex PCR, and the TCRdb table lists in-frame clones only, not all of them. Seen here are tens of thousands of clones, 91% observed once, and the top ten hold roughly 0.7%. The material sequenced was peripheral blood, taken in the third trimester of pregnancy. The receptor source for this set is a female donor in good health, enrolled as a control in a pregnancy study.

This clone was detected once. The rearrangement joins TRBV28 to TRBJ2-2; 7 nucleotides line up with TRBD1. Trimming removed 4 bases from V and 8 bases from J; junction bases left unmatched: 10. This CDR3 region has 15 residues. Germline V CDR1 and CDR2: MDHEN, SYDVKM. CDR3 coding DNA: TGTGCCAGCAGTTCCCCCGACAGGGATAGGGGGGAGCTGTTTTTT. Its translation: CASSSPDRDRGELFF.

CDR3 in amino acids: CASRRGQGYGYTF. The CDR3 nucleotides read TGTGCCAGCAGAAGGGGGCAGGGCTATGGCTACACCTTC. The rearrangement joins TRBV2 to TRBJ1-2; 7 positions agree with TRBD1. This CDR3 comprises 13 residues. The trim removed 6 bases at V and 4 bases at J, leaving 5 bases unmatched. Germline V lookup: CDR1 SNHLY, CDR2 FYNNEI. The entire variable domain, with the rest obtained from reference TRBV2 and TRBJ1-2, is as follows: EPEVTQTPSHQVTQMGQEVILRCVPISNHLYFYWYRQILGQKVEFLVSFYNNEISEKSEIFDDQFSVERPDGSNFTLKIRSTKLEDSAMYFCASRRGQGYGYTFGSGTRLTVV.

This clone was observed a handful of times. The chain employs TRBV19 and TRBJ1-1, with TRBD1 identical over 10 bases. Trimming took 6 bases from V and 5 from J; bases not matched to a gene: 9. The germline CDR1 and CDR2 sequences are LNHDA and SQIVND (reference sequence). The CDR3 sequence is 15 residues long. The CDR3 coding sequence is TGTGCCAGTAGGGACAGGGGGGCAGCGTTGACTGAAGCTTTCTTT. Protein: CASRDRGAALTEAFF.

This clone was recorded only once. The chain is built from TRBV18 and TRBJ2-3, with 9 nucleotides matching TRBD2. This CDR3 region has 19 residues. Germline lookup yields CDR1 KGHSH and CDR2 LQKENI. With V trimmed by 0 bases and J by 0 bases, 10 bases remained unmatched. In DNA form, the CDR3 reads TGTGCCAGCTCACCACCCCTAGCGGGAATACGAACTAGCACAGATACGCAGTATTTT. Translation gives CASSPPLAGIRTSTDTQYF.